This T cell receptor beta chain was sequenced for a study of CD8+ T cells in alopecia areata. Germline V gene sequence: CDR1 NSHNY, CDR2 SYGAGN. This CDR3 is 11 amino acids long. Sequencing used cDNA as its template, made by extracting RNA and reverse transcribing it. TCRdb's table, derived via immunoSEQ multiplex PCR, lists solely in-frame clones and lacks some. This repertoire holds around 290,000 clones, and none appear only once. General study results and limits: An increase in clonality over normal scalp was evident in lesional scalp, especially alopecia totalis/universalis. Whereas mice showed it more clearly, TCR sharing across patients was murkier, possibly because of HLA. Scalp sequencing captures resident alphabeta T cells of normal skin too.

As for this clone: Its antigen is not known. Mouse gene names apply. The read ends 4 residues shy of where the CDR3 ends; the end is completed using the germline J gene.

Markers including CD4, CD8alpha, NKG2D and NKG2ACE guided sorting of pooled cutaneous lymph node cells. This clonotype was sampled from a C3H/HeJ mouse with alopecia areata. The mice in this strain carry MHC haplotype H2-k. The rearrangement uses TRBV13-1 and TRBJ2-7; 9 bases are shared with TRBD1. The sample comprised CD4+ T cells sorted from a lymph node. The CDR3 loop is CATDRGDEQYF. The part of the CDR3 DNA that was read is TGTGCCACGGACAGGGGAGAT.